This T cell receptor (beta chain) was identified during a study of T and B cells in COVID-19 patients. Looking at the study overall: COVID-19 patients gave peripheral blood either during active infection or after recovery.

From blood, roughly 240-550 ng of genomic DNA served as TRB template. Study outcomes and limitations: Patients with COVID-19 reportedly showed strongly skewed T cell receptor beta variable and joining gene usage.

TRB rearrangements were amplified by multiplex PCR with BIOMED2 TRB-A/B primers. In TCRdb, the multiplex PCR reads were re-called with MiXCR into one record per CDR3 protein. The table includes under 5,000 distinct CDR3 sequences, about a quarter detected once. On this clonotype: The antigen is unknown.

The CDR3 loop spans 18 amino acids. V lost 2 bases and J lost 0, with 17 bases in between. Germline V gene lookup returns CDR1 WNHNN and CDR2 SYGVQD (reference sequence). The sequenced sample consisted of blood. The V call is TRBV10-1, the J call TRBJ1-5; D is perhaps TRBD1 (6 bases). This TCR came from a human donor with active COVID-19. The CDR3 is CASSERQRQGLSNQPQHF. CDR3 DNA sequence: TGCGCCAGCAGTGAGCGTCAGAGGCAGGGGCTTAGCAATCAGCCCCAGCATTTT.